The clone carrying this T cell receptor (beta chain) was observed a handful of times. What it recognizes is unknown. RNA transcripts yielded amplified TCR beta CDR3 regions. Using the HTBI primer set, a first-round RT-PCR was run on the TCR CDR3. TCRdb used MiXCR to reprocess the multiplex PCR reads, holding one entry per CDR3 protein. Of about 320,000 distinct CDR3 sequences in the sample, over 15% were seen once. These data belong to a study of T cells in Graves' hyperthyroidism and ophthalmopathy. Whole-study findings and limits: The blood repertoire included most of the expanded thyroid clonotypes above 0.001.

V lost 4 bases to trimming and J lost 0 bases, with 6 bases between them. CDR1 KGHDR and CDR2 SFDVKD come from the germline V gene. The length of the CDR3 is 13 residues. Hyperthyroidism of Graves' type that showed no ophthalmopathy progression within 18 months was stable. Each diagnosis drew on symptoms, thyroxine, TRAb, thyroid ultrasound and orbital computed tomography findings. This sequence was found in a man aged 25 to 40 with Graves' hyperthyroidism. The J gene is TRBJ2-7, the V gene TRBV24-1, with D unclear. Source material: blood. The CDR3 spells CATSDPASYEQYF. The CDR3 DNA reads TGTGCCACCAGTGACCCAGCCTCCTACGAGCAGTACTTC.